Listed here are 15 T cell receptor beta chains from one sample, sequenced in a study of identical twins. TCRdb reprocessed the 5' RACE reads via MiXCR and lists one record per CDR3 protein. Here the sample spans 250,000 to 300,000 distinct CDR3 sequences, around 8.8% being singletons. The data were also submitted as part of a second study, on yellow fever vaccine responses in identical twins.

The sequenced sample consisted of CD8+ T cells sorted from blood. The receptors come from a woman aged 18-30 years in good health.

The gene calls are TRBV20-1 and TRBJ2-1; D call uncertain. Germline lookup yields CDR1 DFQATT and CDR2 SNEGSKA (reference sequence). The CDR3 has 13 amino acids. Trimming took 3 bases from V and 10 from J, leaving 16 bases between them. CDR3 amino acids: CSARVPSGEEQFF. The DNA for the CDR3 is TGCAGTGCTAGGGTCCCTTCGGGCGAAGAGCAGTTCTTC.

The CDR3 DNA reads TGCAGTGCTAGAGAACTGAGCCAAGAGACCCAGTACTTC. It codes for CSARELSQETQYF. V usage is TRBV20-1 and J usage is TRBJ2-5; no firm D call. The CDR3 spans 13 residues. Germline V gene data show CDR1 as DFQATT and CDR2 as SNEGSKA (reference sequence). Trimming removed 0 bases from V and 1 base from J, with 6 bases in between.

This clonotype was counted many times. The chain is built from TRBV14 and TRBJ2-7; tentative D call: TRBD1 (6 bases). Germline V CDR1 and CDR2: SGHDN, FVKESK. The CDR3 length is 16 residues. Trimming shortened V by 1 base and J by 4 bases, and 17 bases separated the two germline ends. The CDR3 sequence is CASSQAGTPENYEQYF. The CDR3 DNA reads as TGTGCCAGCAGCCAAGCCGGGACACCCGAAAATTACGAGCAGTACTTC.

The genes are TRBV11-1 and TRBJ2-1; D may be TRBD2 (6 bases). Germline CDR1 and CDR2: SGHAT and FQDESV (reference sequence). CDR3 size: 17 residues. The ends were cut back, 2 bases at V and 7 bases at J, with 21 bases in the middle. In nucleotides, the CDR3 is TGTGCCAGCAGCTTAAGGGGACTTTTCGGCTCACAAAATGAGCAGTTCTTC. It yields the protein CASSLRGLFGSQNEQFF.

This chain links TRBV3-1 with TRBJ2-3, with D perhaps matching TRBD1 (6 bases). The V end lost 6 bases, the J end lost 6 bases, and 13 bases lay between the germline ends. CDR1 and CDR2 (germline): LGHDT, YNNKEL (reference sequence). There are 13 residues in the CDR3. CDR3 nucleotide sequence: TGTGCCAGCAGGCTCAGGGGAGACGATACGCAGTATTTT. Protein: CASRLRGDDTQYF.

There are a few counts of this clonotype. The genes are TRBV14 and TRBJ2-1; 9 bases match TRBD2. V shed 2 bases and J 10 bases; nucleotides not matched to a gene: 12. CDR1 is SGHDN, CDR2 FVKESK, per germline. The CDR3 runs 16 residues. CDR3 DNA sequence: TGTGCCAGCAGCCAATGGGCTAGCGGGGCCATGTACGAGCAGTTCTTC. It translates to CASSQWASGAMYEQFF.

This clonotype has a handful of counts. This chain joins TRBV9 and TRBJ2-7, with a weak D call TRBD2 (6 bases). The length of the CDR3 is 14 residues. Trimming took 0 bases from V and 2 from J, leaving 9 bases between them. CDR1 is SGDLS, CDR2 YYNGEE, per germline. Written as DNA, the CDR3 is TGTGCCAGCAGCGTAGCGGACTATCCCTACGAGCAGTACTTC. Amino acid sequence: CASSVADYPYEQYF.

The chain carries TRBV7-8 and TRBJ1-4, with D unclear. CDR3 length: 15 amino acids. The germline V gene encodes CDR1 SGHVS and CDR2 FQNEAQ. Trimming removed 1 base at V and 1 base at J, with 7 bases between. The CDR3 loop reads CASSLGAGTNEKLFF. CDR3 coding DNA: TGTGCCAGCAGCTTAGGGGCAGGAACTAATGAAAAACTGTTTTTT.

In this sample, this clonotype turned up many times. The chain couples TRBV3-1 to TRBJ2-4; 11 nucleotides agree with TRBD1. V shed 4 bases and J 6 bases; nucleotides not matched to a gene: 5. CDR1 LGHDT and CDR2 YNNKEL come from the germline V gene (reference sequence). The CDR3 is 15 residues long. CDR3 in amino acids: CASSRYGTGGNIQYF. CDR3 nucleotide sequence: TGTGCCAGCAGCCGTTACGGGACAGGGGGAAACATTCAGTACTTC.

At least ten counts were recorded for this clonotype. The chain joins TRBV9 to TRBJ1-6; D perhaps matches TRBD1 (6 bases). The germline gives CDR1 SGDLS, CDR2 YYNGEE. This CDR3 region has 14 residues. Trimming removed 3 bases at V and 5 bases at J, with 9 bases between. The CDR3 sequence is CASSEDSNNSPLHF. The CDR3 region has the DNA TGTGCCAGCAGCGAGGACAGTAATAATTCACCCCTCCACTTT.

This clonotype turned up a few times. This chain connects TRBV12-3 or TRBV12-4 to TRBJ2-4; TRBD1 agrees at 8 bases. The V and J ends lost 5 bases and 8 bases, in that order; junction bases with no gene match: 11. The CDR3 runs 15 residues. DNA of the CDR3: TGTGCCAGCAGTGGGTTTGGACAGGGACTTGACATTCAGTACTTC. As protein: CASSGFGQGLDIQYF.

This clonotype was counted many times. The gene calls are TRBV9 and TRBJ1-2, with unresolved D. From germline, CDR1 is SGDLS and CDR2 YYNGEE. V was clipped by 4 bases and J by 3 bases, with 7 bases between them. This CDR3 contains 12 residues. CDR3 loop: CASSSQYYGYTF. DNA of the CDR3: TGTGCCAGCAGCTCACAGTACTATGGCTACACCTTC.

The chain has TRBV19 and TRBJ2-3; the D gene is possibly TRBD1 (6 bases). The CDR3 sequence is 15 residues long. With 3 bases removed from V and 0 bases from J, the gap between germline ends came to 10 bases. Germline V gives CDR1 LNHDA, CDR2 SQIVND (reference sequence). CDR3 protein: CASSIVRGSTDTQYF. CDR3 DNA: TGTGCCAGTAGTATCGTCAGGGGAAGCACAGATACGCAGTATTTT.

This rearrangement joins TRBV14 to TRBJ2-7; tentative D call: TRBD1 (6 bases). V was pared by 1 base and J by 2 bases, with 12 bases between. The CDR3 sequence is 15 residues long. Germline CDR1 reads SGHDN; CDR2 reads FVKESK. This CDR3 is CASSQGTEYTYEQYF. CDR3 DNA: TGTGCCAGCAGCCAAGGGACAGAGTATACCTACGAGCAGTACTTC.

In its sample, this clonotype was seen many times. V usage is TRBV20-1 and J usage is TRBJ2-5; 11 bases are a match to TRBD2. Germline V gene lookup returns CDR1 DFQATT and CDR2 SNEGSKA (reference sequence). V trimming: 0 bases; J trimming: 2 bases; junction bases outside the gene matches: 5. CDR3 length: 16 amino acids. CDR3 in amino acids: CSARDPSGGTQETQYF. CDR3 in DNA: TGCAGTGCTAGAGATCCTAGCGGGGGGACACAAGAGACCCAGTACTTC.